This T cell receptor beta chain was identified during a study of multiple sclerosis patients with progressive multifocal leukoencephalopathy. Regarding the study as a whole: No common TRBV or TRBJ usage or pairing appeared at PML.

As regards this clone: The antigen remains undetermined.

Trimming shortened V by 9 bases and J by 2 bases, and 17 bases separated the two germline ends. The CDR3 has 15 amino acids. Germline lookup yields CDR1 LNHDA and CDR2 SQIVND (reference sequence). Synthetic inline TR CDR3 controls covering all V-J pairings were spiked into each PCR. Repertoires were generated with immunoSEQ multiplex PCR, while TCRdb's copy carries only in-frame clones and drops some. Of about 28,000 clones listed, roughly 90% are singletons. Time point: 12 to 13 months of natalizumab therapy. Multiple sclerosis patients on natalizumab who never developed PML served as longitudinally sampled controls. Every listed patient previously received interferon beta; all PML patients were women.

The rearrangement uses TRBV19 and TRBJ1-5, with no clear D. The source is a human donor with multiple sclerosis. Specimen: PBMCs, collected from a patient treated with natalizumab. CDR3: CASDHGPRGNQPQHF. The CDR3 DNA is TGTGCCAGCGATCACGGCCCAAGGGGCAATCAGCCCCAGCATTTT.